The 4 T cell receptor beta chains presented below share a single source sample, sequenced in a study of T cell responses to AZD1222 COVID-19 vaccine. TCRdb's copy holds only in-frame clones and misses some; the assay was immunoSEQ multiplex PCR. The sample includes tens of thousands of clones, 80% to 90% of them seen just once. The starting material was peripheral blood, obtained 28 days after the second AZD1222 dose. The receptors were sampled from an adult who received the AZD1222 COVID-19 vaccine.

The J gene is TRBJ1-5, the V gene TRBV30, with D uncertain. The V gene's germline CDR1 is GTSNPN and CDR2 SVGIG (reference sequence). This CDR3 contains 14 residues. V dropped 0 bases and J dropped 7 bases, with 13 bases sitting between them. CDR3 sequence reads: CAWSVSGLQQPQHF. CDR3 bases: TGTGCCTGGAGTGTCTCAGGTCTACAACAGCCCCAGCATTTT.

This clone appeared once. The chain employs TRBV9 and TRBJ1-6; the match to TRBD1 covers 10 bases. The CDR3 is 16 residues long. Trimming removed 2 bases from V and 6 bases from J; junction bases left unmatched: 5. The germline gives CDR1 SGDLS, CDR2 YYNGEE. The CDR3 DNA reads TGTGCCAGCAGCGTGAGGGGGGACAGGGGTAATTCACCCCTCCACTTT. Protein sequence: CASSVRGDRGNSPLHF.

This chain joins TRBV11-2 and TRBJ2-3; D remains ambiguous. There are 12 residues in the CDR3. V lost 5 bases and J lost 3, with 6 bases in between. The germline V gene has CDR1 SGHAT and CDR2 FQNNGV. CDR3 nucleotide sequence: TGTGCCAGCAGCCTATGGACAGATACGCAGTATTTT. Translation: CASSLWTDTQYF. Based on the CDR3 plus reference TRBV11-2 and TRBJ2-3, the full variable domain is EAGVAQSPRYKIIEKRQSVAFWCNPISGHATLYWYQQILGQGPKLLIQFQNNGVVDDSQLPKDRFSAERLKGVDSTLKIQPAKLEDSAVYLCASSLWTDTQYFGPGTRLTVL.

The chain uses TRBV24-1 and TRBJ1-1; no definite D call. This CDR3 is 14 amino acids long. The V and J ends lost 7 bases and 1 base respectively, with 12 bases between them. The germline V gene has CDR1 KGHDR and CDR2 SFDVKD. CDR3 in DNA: TGTGCCACCAGAGCACCGAGCGGGAACACTGAAGCTTTCTTT. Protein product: CATRAPSGNTEAFF.